These 28 T cell receptor beta chains were sequenced from one sample in a study of blood T cell repertoires in COVID-19. Repertoires were generated with immunoSEQ multiplex PCR, while TCRdb's copy carries only in-frame clones and drops some. The sample consists of approximately 100,000 clones, nearly 90% of them appearing once. Sequences were obtained from peripheral blood. All receptors come from a man between 50 and 59 years old in a cohort sampled during active COVID-19.

The chain combines TRBV6-6 with TRBJ1-5, with 9 bases that match TRBD1. The CDR3 covers 16 residues. Germline assignment: CDR1 MNHNY and CDR2 SVGAGI (reference sequence). Unmatched junction bases numbered 11, after V lost 5 bases and J lost 6 bases. The CDR3 DNA follows: TGTGCCAGCAGTACCTCCGGACAGGGGTATAGTCAGCCCCAGCATTTT. Its protein is CASSTSGQGYSQPQHF.

This chain connects TRBV6-4 to TRBJ2-7, with TRBD1 as a possible D gene (5 bases). This CDR3 has 12 amino acids. Germline assignment: CDR1 MRHNA and CDR2 SNTAGT. V was shortened by 8 bases and J by 3 bases, with 11 bases between the two germline ends. The CDR3 region has the DNA TGTGCCAGCGGGCAGACAGTCTACGAGCAGTACGTC. It encodes CASGQTVYEQYV.

The chain joins TRBV21-1 to TRBJ2-7; TRBD2 reflects the table's D call only, with no check against the DNA. TRBV21-1 is an annotated pseudogene. CDR3 length: 14 amino acids. The CDR3 sequence is CASSFTRDSYEQYF. DNA of the CDR3: TGTGCCAGCAGCTTTACCCGGGACTCATACGAGCAGTACTTC.

The chain carries TRBV28 and TRBJ1-3, with TRBD1 matching 9 bases. Germline values: CDR1 MDHEN, CDR2 SYDVKM. Unmatched junction bases numbered 7, after V lost 5 bases and J lost 2 bases. This CDR3 has 16 residues. The CDR3 coding sequence is TGTGCCAGCAGTATAATACAGGGGGCGGCTGGAAACACCATATATTTT. It encodes CASSIIQGAAGNTIYF.

The genes are TRBV19 and TRBJ2-7; the match to TRBD1 covers 7 bases. CDR3 length: 16 amino acids. Germline V gives CDR1 LNHDA, CDR2 SQIVND (reference sequence). V gave up 5 bases and J gave up 0 bases; unmatched junction bases: 10. The CDR3 reads CASSSAGTVSSYEQYF. CDR3 coding DNA: TGTGCCAGTAGTTCCGCCGGGACAGTGAGCTCCTACGAGCAGTACTTC.

CDR3 sequence (DNA): TGTGCCAGTAGACAGGGAGGTCTCGATACGCAGTATTTT. Residues: CASRQGGLDTQYF. The rearrangement uses TRBV3-1 (or the pseudogene TRBV3-2) and TRBJ2-3; perhaps TRBD1 as D (7 bases). V lost 9 bases and J lost 6, with 16 bases in between. Germline V gene sequence: CDR1 LGHDT, CDR2 YNNKEL (reference sequence). The CDR3 contains 13 residues.

V and J are TRBV3-1 (or the pseudogene TRBV3-2) and TRBJ2-3, with D perhaps TRBD2 (7 bases). Germline values: CDR1 LGHDT, CDR2 YNNKEL (reference sequence). Trimming cost V 4 bases and J 2 bases, with 16 bases left between them. This CDR3 has 16 residues. This chain's CDR3 is CASSLGRAGDTDTQYF. The CDR3 DNA follows: TGTGCCAGCAGCCTTGGGAGGGCAGGGGACACAGATACGCAGTATTTT.

The chain is built from TRBV3-1 (or the pseudogene TRBV3-2) and TRBJ1-2, with D possibly matching TRBD1 (5 bases). Trimming removed 0 bases at V and 2 bases at J, with 7 bases between. The CDR3 consists of 14 residues. CDR1 is LGHDT, CDR2 YNNKEL, per germline (reference sequence). CDR3 sequence: CASSQDGGNYGYTF. CDR3 coding DNA: TGTGCCAGCAGCCAAGATGGGGGGAACTATGGCTACACCTTC.

The chain carries TRBV14 and TRBJ1-2; 9 positions match TRBD1. The length of the CDR3 is 13 residues. V lost 4 bases to trimming and J lost 6 bases; unmatched junction nucleotides: 3. Germline assignment: CDR1 SGHDN and CDR2 FVKESK. CDR3 residues: CASSRDRVDGYTF. CDR3 DNA: TGTGCCAGCAGCCGGGACAGGGTGGATGGCTACACCTTC.

The chain has TRBV3-1 (or the pseudogene TRBV3-2) and TRBJ2-2; a possible D gene is TRBD2 (6 bases). The CDR3 consists of 21 residues. CDR1 and CDR2 (germline): LGHDT, YNNKEL (reference sequence). Between the trimmed V and J ends, which lost 2 bases and 5 bases, there was a span of 30 bases. As DNA, the CDR3 is TGTGCCAGCAGCCAAAGAGGCCGGACCTTTGGCAGCGGGCGGACTACCGGGGAGCTGTTTTTT. This translates into CASSQRGRTFGSGRTTGELFF.

The CDR3 region is CATSDFGGNQPQHF. The CDR3 DNA follows: TGTGCCACCAGTGATTTCGGGGGCAATCAGCCCCAGCATTTT. V gene TRBV24-1 combines with J gene TRBJ1-5; D uncertain. The CDR3 runs 14 residues. V was trimmed by 1 base and J by 2 bases, leaving 5 bases between them. The germline gives CDR1 KGHDR, CDR2 SFDVKD.

The chain has TRBV6-2 or TRBV6-3 and TRBJ1-1; TRBD1 matches 9 bases. This CDR3 is built from 15 residues. The V gene's germline CDR1 is MNHEY and CDR2 SVGEGT. The ends lost 2 bases at V and 6 bases at J; junction bases unmatched: 7. CDR3 DNA sequence: TGTGCCAGCAGTTACGATACAGGGGGCAGACCTGAAGCTTTCTTT. Translating it yields CASSYDTGGRPEAFF.

V gene TRBV2 combines with J gene TRBJ2-3; 12 positions match TRBD1. Germline V lookup: CDR1 SNHLY, CDR2 FYNNEI. V was pared by 9 bases and J by 5 bases, with 6 bases of the junction left unmatched. The CDR3 sequence is 14 residues long. The chain's CDR3 is CASTGQGAGDTQYF. The CDR3 bases are TGTGCCAGTACGGGACAGGGGGCAGGAGATACGCAGTATTTT.

The chain links TRBV10-3 to TRBJ1-1, with TRBD1 matching 7 bases. The V gene's germline CDR1 is ENHRY and CDR2 SYGVKD. The CDR3 has 14 residues. Losses at the gene ends were 7 bases for V and 4 bases for J; bases not matched to a gene: 9. CDR3 nucleotide sequence: TGTGCCATCACGACAGGGATAGGGGTCACTGAAGCTTTCTTT. Translating it yields CAITTGIGVTEAFF.

The rearrangement joins TRBV27 to TRBJ2-7, with D tentatively TRBD1 (5 bases). Trimming removed 4 bases from V and 2 bases from J, with 21 bases in between. CDR1 is MNHEY and CDR2 is SMNVEV in the germline V gene (reference sequence). The CDR3 consists of 17 residues. CDR3 residues: CASSSQPPIGAAYEQYF. The CDR3, as DNA: TGTGCCAGCAGTTCCCAGCCTCCCATTGGGGCTGCCTACGAGCAGTACTTC.

The V call is TRBV19, the J call TRBJ2-1; D remains unclear. The germline gives CDR1 LNHDA, CDR2 SQIVND (reference sequence). V was pared by 0 bases and J by 8 bases, with 8 bases between. This CDR3 is built from 13 residues. The DNA for the CDR3 is TGTGCCAGTAGTATAGATAAGGCGGATGAGCAGTTCTTC. Protein: CASSIDKADEQFF.

This clone was detected a few times. The chain has TRBV9 and TRBJ2-5; 7 nucleotides align to TRBD1. The CDR3 extends over 15 amino acids. V shed 0 bases, J shed 4 bases, and the junction held 6 bases outside the gene matches. Germline V lookup: CDR1 SGDLS, CDR2 YYNGEE. The CDR3 protein is CASSVEGAEGETQYF. CDR3 DNA sequence: TGTGCCAGCAGCGTAGAGGGGGCGGAAGGAGAGACCCAGTACTTC.

The genes are TRBV28 and TRBJ2-2, with 12 bases fitting TRBD2. The CDR3 length is 16 residues. V was pared by 6 bases and J by 6 bases, with 8 bases of the junction left unmatched. CDR1 is MDHEN, CDR2 SYDVKM, per germline. The CDR3 nucleotides are TGTGCCAGCAGCGGAGCTAGCGGGGGGGCCCCCGGGGAGCTGTTTTTT. Its protein product is CASSGASGGAPGELFF.

The chain couples TRBV19 to TRBJ2-2, with a tentative D call TRBD1 (6 bases). Trimming removed 7 bases from V and 4 bases from J, with 16 bases in between. This CDR3 is built from 15 residues. The germline V gene encodes CDR1 LNHDA and CDR2 SQIVND (reference sequence). This CDR3 reads CASTPQGHGTGELFF. The CDR3 DNA is TGTGCCAGTACTCCCCAGGGGCACGGCACCGGGGAGCTGTTTTTT.

The chain has TRBV6-1 and TRBJ1-2; 7 bases are shared with TRBD1. In germline, CDR1 is MNHNS, CDR2 SASEGT. The CDR3 covers 15 residues. V shed 1 base, J shed 4 bases, and the junction held 6 bases outside the gene matches. CDR3 loop: CASSEGRQGAYGYTF. CDR3 nucleotide sequence: TGTGCCAGCAGTGAAGGGCGACAGGGCGCCTATGGCTACACCTTC.

The chain employs TRBV5-1 and TRBJ1-1; D is undetermined. Germline CDR1 is SGHRS and CDR2 is YFSETQ. The CDR3 is 15 residues long. V dropped 1 base and J dropped 0 bases, with 10 bases sitting between them. The CDR3 DNA is TGCGCCAGCAGCTTGTCTCGGGTTTTGAACACTGAAGCTTTCTTT. Protein sequence: CASSLSRVLNTEAFF. The full variable domain, its missing parts supplied by reference TRBV5-1 and TRBJ1-1, is KAGVTQTPRYLIKTRGQQVTLSCSPISGHRSVSWYQQTPGQGLQFLFEYFSETQRNKGNFPGRFSGRQFSNSRSEMNVSTLELGDSALYLCASSLSRVLNTEAFFGQGTRLTVV.

This chain links TRBV7-6 with TRBJ2-5; no clear D gene. Germline loops: CDR1 SGHVS, CDR2 FNYEAQ. The CDR3 spans 16 residues. V lost 7 bases and J 7 bases, leaving 25 bases between the germline ends. This CDR3 reads CASTENQGVVGGTQYF. The CDR3, as DNA: TGTGCCAGCACCGAAAATCAAGGAGTGGTGGGTGGGACCCAGTACTTC.

The chain uses TRBV27 and TRBJ2-3, with 7 bases aligning to TRBD1. CDR1 is MNHEY, CDR2 SMNVEV, per germline (reference sequence). Trimming removed 1 base from V and 2 bases from J; junction bases left unmatched: 6. The CDR3 extends over 16 amino acids. The DNA for the CDR3 is TGTGCCAGCAGTTTATTACGGACAGGTACCACAGATACGCAGTATTTT. Translation gives CASSLLRTGTTDTQYF.

This rearrangement joins TRBV7-2 to TRBJ1-2; D is possibly TRBD1 (6 bases). Between the trimmed V and J ends, which lost 5 bases and 7 bases, there was a span of 11 bases. Germline values: CDR1 SGHTA, CDR2 FQGNSA. The CDR3 contains 12 residues. This CDR3 reads CASSPRGSGYTF. The DNA of the CDR3 is TGTGCCAGCAGCCCCAGGGGCAGTGGCTACACCTTC.

The chain couples TRBV5-4 to TRBJ2-1, with D possibly TRBD2 on 7 matching bases. Looked up from germline, CDR1 is SGHNT and CDR2 is YYREEE (reference sequence). The CDR3 has 14 residues. Trimming left V 4 bases short and J 8 bases short, with 16 bases between. As DNA, the CDR3 is TGTGCCAGCAGCGGTGGGGGGGCTCCCGATGAGCAGTTCTTC. Translation gives CASSGGGAPDEQFF.

The chain couples TRBV12-5 to TRBJ1-5, with 9 bases aligning to TRBD1. This CDR3 comprises 14 residues. J was trimmed by 5 bases and V by 4 bases; bases with no gene match: 3. Germline-derived CDR1 and CDR2 are LGHNT and FRNRAP. The chain's CDR3 is CASGSGTGYQPQHF. In DNA, the CDR3 is TGTGCTAGTGGTTCCGGGACAGGGTATCAGCCCCAGCATTTT.

The count of this clone is one. The chain links TRBV19 to TRBJ2-7; possibly TRBD1 for D (5 bases). Between the trimmed V and J ends, which lost 3 bases and 0 bases, there was a span of 9 bases. The germline V gene encodes CDR1 LNHDA and CDR2 SQIVND (reference sequence). The length of the CDR3 is 14 residues. The CDR3 sequence is CASSIGQGSYEQYF. DNA for the CDR3: TGTGCCAGTAGTATCGGGCAGGGCTCCTACGAGCAGTACTTC. The entire variable domain, with the rest obtained from reference TRBV19 and TRBJ2-7, is as follows: DGGITQSPKYLFRKEGQNVTLSCEQNLNHDAMYWYRQDPGQGLRLIYYSQIVNDFQKGDIAEGYSVSREKKESFPLTVTSAQKNPTAFYLCASSIGQGSYEQYFGPGTRLTVT.

The chain uses TRBV5-1 and TRBJ1-4; 8 bases line up with TRBD1. V gave up 2 bases and J gave up 2 bases; unmatched junction bases: 5. Germline lookup yields CDR1 SGHRS and CDR2 YFSETQ. CDR3 size: 16 residues. The CDR3 protein is CASSLQGQGTNEKLFF. The CDR3 DNA follows: TGCGCCAGCAGCTTACAAGGACAGGGCACTAATGAAAAACTGTTTTTT.